These 20 T cell receptor beta chains were sequenced from one sample in a study of shared clonotypes between healthy human individuals (dated by TCRdb to the early 2020s). Receptors were amplified or captured by the immunoSEQ multiplex PCR assay. TCRdb carries this immuneACCESS record with in-frame sequences only. Its versions omit some clonotypes, under half of them owing to an unresolved V gene in the studies checked, with the rest unexplained. The sample includes roughly 500,000 clones, with roughly 80% observed a single time. About an eighth of the sample is in the top ten clones. The material sequenced was PBMCs. Receptor source: a woman aged 40-49 years in good health. Some clones in this sample may be carry-over from other donors' samples.

Worth noting for this clone: A far larger clone lies a single base away; this is likely a read error. The chain carries TRBV5-4 and TRBJ2-3; D perhaps matches TRBD2 (6 bases). V lost 3 bases to trimming and J lost 0 bases, with 14 bases between them. The CDR3 covers 16 residues. Germline values: CDR1 SGHNT, CDR2 YYREEE (reference sequence). CDR3 coding DNA: TGTGCCAGCAGCTGTGGCTCCGGGGGTAGCACAGATACGCAGTATTTT. The encoded protein is CASSCGSGGSTDTQYF.

This clone has only a few counts. The V gene is TRBV11-2, the J gene TRBJ2-5, with D possibly being TRBD1 (6 bases). In germline, CDR1 is SGHAT, CDR2 FQNNGV. The CDR3 extends over 14 amino acids. Between the trimmed V and J ends, which lost 2 bases and 1 base, there was a span of 8 bases. CDR3 amino acids: CASSLSDSQETQYF. DNA of the CDR3: TGTGCCAGCAGCTTATCGGACAGCCAAGAGACCCAGTACTTC.

The rearrangement links TRBV2 to TRBJ2-3, with D perhaps TRBD2 (6 bases). Trimming stripped 4 bases from V and 1 base from J, with 12 bases between. This CDR3 spans 15 amino acids. Germline values: CDR1 SNHLY, CDR2 FYNNEI. CDR3 nucleotide sequence: TGTGCCAGCAGTGCGGTTCCTAGCGGCACAGATACGCAGTATTTT. Encoded protein: CASSAVPSGTDTQYF.

The chain employs TRBV7-3 and TRBJ2-1; TRBD1 agrees at 9 bases. This CDR3 has 14 amino acids. The germline V gene has CDR1 SGHTA and CDR2 FQGTGA. The V gene end was trimmed by 4 bases and the J gene end by 12 bases; junction bases not matched to a gene: 10. The CDR3 protein is CASSSLGQGSVQFF. DNA for the CDR3: TGTGCCAGCAGCTCCCTCGGACAGGGGTCTGTGCAGTTCTTC.

The V gene is TRBV28, the J gene TRBJ2-7, with D perhaps TRBD2 (5 bases). The CDR3 is 12 amino acids. V was shortened by 8 bases and J by 1 base, with 9 bases between the two germline ends. Germline-derived CDR1 and CDR2 are MDHEN and SYDVKM. CDR3 protein: CASLDSSYEQYF. The CDR3 bases are TGTGCCAGCTTGGACTCTTCCTACGAGCAGTACTTC.

CDR3 region: CASSFQSLREQYF. CDR3 sequence (DNA): TGTGCCAGCAGCTTCCAGTCTCTACGCGAGCAGTACTTC. This chain links TRBV7-9 with TRBJ2-7; D unresolved. Germline CDR1 reads SEHNR; CDR2 reads FQNEAQ (reference sequence). Trimming took 3 bases from V and 6 from J, leaving 12 bases between them. The CDR3 has 13 amino acids. Full variable domain (missing parts from reference TRBV7-9 and TRBJ2-7): DTGVSQNPRHKITKRGQNVTFRCDPISEHNRLYWYRQTLGQGPEFLTYFQNEAQLEKSRLLSDRFSAERPKGSFSTLEIQRTEQGDSAMYLCASSFQSLREQYFGPGTRLTVT.

The rearrangement joins TRBV11-1 to TRBJ1-1, with 7 positions matching TRBD1. The CDR3 runs 14 residues. Unmatched junction bases numbered 3, after V lost 1 base and J lost 4 bases. Germline V lookup: CDR1 SGHAT, CDR2 FQDESV (reference sequence). This chain's CDR3 is CASSLEQGSTEAFF. For the CDR3, the DNA is TGTGCCAGCAGCTTAGAACAGGGGAGCACTGAAGCTTTCTTT.

Turning to this clone: A read error is the likely source, as a far larger clone sits one nucleotide away. This chain connects TRBV25-1 to TRBJ2-5; 7 nucleotides match TRBD1. The germline CDR1 and CDR2 sequences are MGHDK and SYGVNS. The CDR3 is 14 amino acids. The CDR3 DNA reads as TGTGCCTGCAGTGATCGGGACAGCCAAGAGACCCAGTACTTC. As protein: CACSDRDSQETQYF.

This clone was counted between two and nine times. A far larger clone is only one base removed, so a read error is likely. V usage is TRBV6-5 and J usage is TRBJ2-7, with D uncertain. The V end lost 10 bases, the J end lost 4 bases, and 20 bases lay between the germline ends. Looked up from germline, CDR1 is MNHEY and CDR2 is SVGAGI. The CDR3 loop spans 14 amino acids. The CDR3 region is CATSAPGRPYEQYF. The CDR3 DNA reads TGTGCCACCTCGGCACCGGGTAGGCCTTACGAGCAGTACTTC.

The rearrangement links TRBV14 to TRBJ2-4; 10 positions match TRBD2. This CDR3 is built from 14 residues. Per germline, CDR1 SGHDN and CDR2 FVKESK. Germline trimming cut 0 bases from V and 7 bases from J; bases unmatched to any gene: 0. CDR3 sequence (DNA): TGTGCCAGCAGCCAAGAAGCGGGGGGGAACATTCAGTACTTC. It specifies CASSQEAGGNIQYF.

On this clone: The same CDR3 is also encoded by other DNA sequences in this sample. CDR3 coding DNA: TGTGCCAGCAGCTTGGAAGGGAACTATGGCTACACCTTC. Residues: CASSLEGNYGYTF. This rearrangement joins TRBV7-9 to TRBJ1-2, with D unresolved. CDR3 length equals 13 residues. Trimming cost V 3 bases and J 2 bases, with 7 bases left between them. CDR1 is SEHNR and CDR2 is FQNEAQ in the germline V gene (reference sequence).

The chain joins TRBV7-9 to TRBJ2-1, with a possible D match to TRBD2 (5 bases). The V end lost 1 base, the J end lost 3 bases, and 13 bases lay between the germline ends. The CDR3 is 16 residues long. Germline V gene sequence: CDR1 SEHNR, CDR2 FQNEAQ (reference sequence). CDR3 amino acids: CASSLELGSVYNEQFF. The DNA for the CDR3 is TGTGCCAGCAGCTTAGAGCTAGGGAGCGTCTACAATGAGCAGTTCTTC.

The genes are TRBV6-1 and TRBJ2-7; 8 nucleotides line up with TRBD2. CDR1 is MNHNS and CDR2 is SASEGT in the germline V gene. The CDR3 sequence is 18 residues long. V lost 1 base to trimming and J lost 6 bases; unmatched junction nucleotides: 17. The CDR3 reads CASSEVRITSGRGVEQYF. CDR3 DNA: TGTGCCAGCAGTGAAGTCAGAATAACTAGCGGACGAGGGGTCGAGCAGTACTTC.

This clone was observed once. The CDR3 DNA is TGCAGCGTTGTAGCGGGAGGGCACTACAATGAGCAGTTCTTC. Protein product: CSVVAGGHYNEQFF. V and J are TRBV29-1 and TRBJ2-1; TRBD2 matches at 11 bases. CDR1 SQVTM and CDR2 ANQGSEA come from the germline V gene. V trimming: 4 bases; J trimming: 3 bases; junction bases outside the gene matches: 2. This CDR3 spans 14 amino acids.

The chain carries TRBV27 and TRBJ2-2; the match to TRBD1 covers 7 bases. The CDR3 consists of 13 residues. Looked up from germline, CDR1 is MNHEY and CDR2 is SMNVEV (reference sequence). Trimming at V came to 6 bases and at J to 5 bases, leaving 3 bases not matched to a gene. The CDR3 DNA follows: TGTGCCAGCAGCCTACAGGGGACCGGGGAGCTGTTTTTT. Translated: CASSLQGTGELFF.

V gene TRBV7-3 combines with J gene TRBJ2-1; perhaps TRBD2 as D (6 bases). V was cut by 5 bases and J by 3 bases, with 14 bases left in between. CDR1 is SGHTA, CDR2 FQGTGA, per germline. CDR3 length: 15 residues. The CDR3 loop is CASSLRAGYYNEQFF. The CDR3 nucleotides read TGTGCCAGCAGCCTTAGAGCGGGCTACTACAATGAGCAGTTCTTC.

Details on this clone: A much larger clone differs from this one at a single base, so this may be a read error. The rearrangement links TRBV6-1 to TRBJ2-4; D unclear. Trimming removed 2 bases at V and 15 bases at J, with 23 bases between. The CDR3 has 15 amino acids. Germline V gene lookup returns CDR1 MNHNS and CDR2 SASEGT. The DNA for the CDR3 is TGTGCCAGCAGTGAAAGGGTGACGGCCCGAGTAGCAGCGTACTTC. Amino acids: CASSERVTARVAAYF.

This clone was seen repeatedly, ten times or more. Distinct nucleotide sequences in the sample also encode this CDR3. J is TRBJ1-4 and V is TRBV28; tentative D call: TRBD1 (6 bases). The germline CDR1 and CDR2 sequences are MDHEN and SYDVKM. The CDR3 sequence is 15 residues long. Trimming left V 6 bases short and J 4 bases short, with 15 bases between. DNA of the CDR3: TGTGCCAGCAGACCTCACGGACAGCATAATGAAAAACTGTTTTTT. Protein sequence: CASRPHGQHNEKLFF.

This clone was seen a single time. The chain carries TRBV20-1 and TRBJ2-7; no firm D call. The CDR3 contains 11 residues. V dropped 3 bases and J dropped 5 bases, with 8 bases sitting between them. Germline assignment: CDR1 DFQATT and CDR2 SNEGSKA (reference sequence). The CDR3, as DNA: TGCAGTGCTAGGGGGTCTAACGAGCAGTACTTC. This translates into CSARGSNEQYF.

The gene calls are TRBV4-1 and TRBJ2-3, with 14 nucleotides matching TRBD2. CDR1 and CDR2 from the germline V gene are MGHRA and YSYEKL. The CDR3 length is 15 residues. The J segment lost 4 bases and the V segment lost 6 bases, leaving 3 bases of the junction unmatched. CDR3 coding DNA: TGCGCCAGCAGACCGACTAGCGGGAGGGCAGATACGCAGTATTTT. Translating it yields CASRPTSGRADTQYF.